The clone carrying this T cell receptor beta chain came up a few times. This sample is part of a study of cytomegalovirus exposure and HLA in healthy donors. Germline V CDR1 and CDR2: SGHDN, FVKESK. Trimming at V came to 4 bases and at J to 1 base, leaving 8 bases not matched to a gene. The CDR3 length is 16 residues. With 60 Vbeta and 13 Jbeta primers, the PCR was carried out. The method was immunoSEQ multiplex PCR; TCRdb's version includes in-frame clones alone and lacks a portion of them. The table lists some 120,000 clones, approximately 84% of them singletons. The sample comprised PBMCs. This sequence was found in a man younger than 35 in good health and CMV-seropositive. The chain is built from TRBV14 and TRBJ2-3, with 7 bases that match TRBD1. The CDR3 sequence: CASSRRGGGRTDTQYF. The CDR3 nucleotides read TGTGCCAGCAGCCGCCGAGGGGGCGGTCGCACAGATACGCAGTATTTT. Full variable domain (rest looked up from reference TRBV14 and TRBJ2-3): EAGVTQFPSHSVIEKGQTVTLRCDPISGHDNLYWYRRVMGKEIKFLLHFVKESKQDESGMPNNRFLAERTGGTYSTLKVQPAELEDSGVYFCASSRRGGGRTDTQYFGPGTRLTVL.